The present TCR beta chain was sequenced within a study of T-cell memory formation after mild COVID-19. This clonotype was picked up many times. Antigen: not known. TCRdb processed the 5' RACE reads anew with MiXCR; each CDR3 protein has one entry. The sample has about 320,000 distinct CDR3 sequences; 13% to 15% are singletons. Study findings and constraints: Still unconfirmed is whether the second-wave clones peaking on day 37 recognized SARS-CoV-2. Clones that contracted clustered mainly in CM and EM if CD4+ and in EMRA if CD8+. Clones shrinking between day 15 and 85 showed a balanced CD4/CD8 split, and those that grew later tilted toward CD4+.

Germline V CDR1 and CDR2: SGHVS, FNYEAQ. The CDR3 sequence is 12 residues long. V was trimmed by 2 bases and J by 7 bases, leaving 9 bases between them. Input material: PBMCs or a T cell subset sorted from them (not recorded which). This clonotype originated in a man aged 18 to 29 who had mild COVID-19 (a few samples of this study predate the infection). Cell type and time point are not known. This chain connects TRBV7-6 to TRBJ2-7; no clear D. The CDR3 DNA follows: TGTGCCAGCAGCTTACGAGTAGGGGAGCAGTACTTC. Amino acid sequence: CASSLRVGEQYF.